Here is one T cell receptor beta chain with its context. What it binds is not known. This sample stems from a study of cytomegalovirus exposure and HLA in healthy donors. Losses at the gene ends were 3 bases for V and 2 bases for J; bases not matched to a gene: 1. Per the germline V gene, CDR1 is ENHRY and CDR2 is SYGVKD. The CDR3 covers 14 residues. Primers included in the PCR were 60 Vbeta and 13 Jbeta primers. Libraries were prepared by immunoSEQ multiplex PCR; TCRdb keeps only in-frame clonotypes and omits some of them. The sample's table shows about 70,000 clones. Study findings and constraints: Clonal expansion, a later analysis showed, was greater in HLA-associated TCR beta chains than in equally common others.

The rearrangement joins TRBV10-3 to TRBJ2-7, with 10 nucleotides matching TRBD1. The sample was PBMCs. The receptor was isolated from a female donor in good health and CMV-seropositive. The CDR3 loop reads CAISEDRGPYEQYF. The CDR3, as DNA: TGTGCCATCAGTGAAGACAGGGGGCCCTACGAGCAGTACTTC.